The present T cell receptor beta chain was sequenced within a study of blood T cell repertoires in COVID-19. Study-wide background: The origin of the acute and convalescent COVID-19 samples was the United States, Italy and Spain. T cells, B-cell-depleted T cells, or PBMCs provided the cDNA or gDNA that served as material.

There are 13 residues in the CDR3. The V gene's germline CDR1 is LNHNV and CDR2 YYDKDF (reference sequence). The germline V and J ends were trimmed by 1 base and 5 bases, with 5 bases remaining between them. As originally analysed: From reference gene primer amplification, estimates of nucleated cell counts were derived. TCRdb's copy holds only in-frame clones and misses some; the assay was immunoSEQ multiplex PCR. Clone size and V and J calls were adopted from that table, with D and trimming inferred from the DNA. The sample gives some 72,000 clones, around 80% of which show up once; more than 10% is in the top ten.

The V gene is TRBV15, the J gene TRBJ2-2; D ambiguous. Input material: peripheral blood. The clonotype originates from a man between 50 and 59 years old with COVID-19, enrolled during active disease. The CDR3 nucleotides are TGTGCCACCAGCAGAGGTATAACCGGGGAGCTGTTTTTT. It encodes CATSRGITGELFF.